These 22 T cell receptor beta chains share one sample of origin, sequenced in a study of control samples from healthy donors and cancer patients. The repertoire was sequenced with immunoSEQ multiplex PCR; TCRdb's copy has only in-frame clones and lacks some. The table has tens of thousands of clones, 84% seen once. The specimen sequenced was blood. The receptor source for this set is a man in his fifties in good health.

The gene calls are TRBV5-1 and TRBJ1-2; D not resolved. CDR3 size: 13 residues. V was cut by 4 bases and J by 8 bases, with 15 bases left in between. Germline V lookup: CDR1 SGHRS, CDR2 YFSETQ. The CDR3: CASSKDERQGYTF. The CDR3 DNA reads as TGCGCCAGCAGCAAGGACGAACGACAAGGCTACACCTTC. Complete variable domain (other parts from reference TRBV5-1 and TRBJ1-2): KAGVTQTPRYLIKTRGQQVTLSCSPISGHRSVSWYQQTPGQGLQFLFEYFSETQRNKGNFPGRFSGRQFSNSRSEMNVSTLELGDSALYLCASSKDERQGYTFGSGTRLTVV.

V gene TRBV7-4 combines with J gene TRBJ1-2, with no clear D. CDR1 SGHVT and CDR2 SQSDAQ come from the germline V gene. Trimming removed 5 bases from V and 3 bases from J, with 19 bases in between. CDR3 length: 16 amino acids. This CDR3 is CASSPPPILCDYGYTF. CDR3 DNA sequence: TGTGCCAGCAGCCCCCCCCCTATCCTATGTGACTATGGCTACACCTTC.

This chain joins TRBV9 and TRBJ1-2; D gene ambiguous. This CDR3 is 13 amino acids long. V gave up 0 bases and J gave up 3 bases, with 6 bases separating them. Per the germline V gene, CDR1 is SGDLS and CDR2 is YYNGEE. CDR3 loop: CASSVGDHYGYTF. CDR3 nucleotides: TGTGCCAGCAGCGTAGGGGATCACTATGGCTACACCTTC. The whole variable domain, filled in from reference TRBV9 and TRBJ1-2, reads DSGVTQTPKHLITATGQRVTLRCSPRSGDLSVYWYQQSLDQGLQFLIQYYNGEERAKGNILERFSAQQFPDLHSELNLSSLELGDSALYFCASSVGDHYGYTFGSGTRLTVV.

This clone was seen once. The V gene is TRBV14, the J gene TRBJ1-2, with D perhaps matching TRBD1 (6 bases). V lost 1 base, J lost 7 bases, and 13 bases lay in between. Looked up from germline, CDR1 is SGHDN and CDR2 is FVKESK. This CDR3 has 14 amino acids. The CDR3 DNA sequence: TGTGCCAGCAGCCAAGCTTTCAGGGGCTCTGGCTACACCTTC. This codes for CASSQAFRGSGYTF.

The chain combines TRBV7-2 with TRBJ1-6; 7 bases align to TRBD1. The CDR3 covers 15 residues. The ends lost 1 base at V and 9 bases at J; junction bases unmatched: 6. From germline, CDR1 is SGHTA and CDR2 FQGNSA. CDR3 DNA sequence: TGTGCCAGCAGCTTAGAGGGGGCGGAAGTTTCACCCCTCCACTTT. Its protein product is CASSLEGAEVSPLHF.

The rearrangement links TRBV19 to TRBJ1-1; D is unresolved. The CDR3 sequence is 12 residues long. V lost 6 bases, J lost 6 bases, and 11 bases lay in between. Germline assignment: CDR1 LNHDA and CDR2 SQIVND (reference sequence). CDR3 sequence reads: CASSHGLAEAFF. CDR3 nucleotides: TGTGCCAGTAGCCACGGACTAGCTGAAGCTTTCTTT.

The gene calls are TRBV14 and TRBJ2-6, with 10 bases identical to TRBD2. The CDR3 is 18 residues long. V trimming: 5 bases; J trimming: 0 bases; junction bases outside the gene matches: 7. CDR1 is SGHDN and CDR2 is FVKESK in the germline V gene. For the CDR3, the DNA is TGTGCCAGCAGCAAGGGACTAGCGTTGTACTCTGGGGCCAACGTCCTGACTTTC. This sequence encodes CASSKGLALYSGANVLTF.

This clone showed up just a few times. The chain joins TRBV14 to TRBJ2-5; unclear D gene. The V end lost 0 bases, the J end lost 5 bases, and 10 bases lay between the germline ends. CDR1 SGHDN and CDR2 FVKESK come from the germline V gene. The CDR3 loop spans 14 amino acids. The CDR3 reads CASSQEWGSETQYF. The CDR3 DNA reads as TGTGCCAGCAGCCAAGAGTGGGGTTCCGAGACCCAGTACTTC.

The V call is TRBV5-1, the J call TRBJ2-5, with D perhaps TRBD1 (6 bases). The CDR3 covers 15 residues. The germline gives CDR1 SGHRS, CDR2 YFSETQ. The ends were cut back, 0 bases at V and 2 bases at J, with 11 bases in the middle. In DNA, the CDR3 is TGCGCCAGCAGCTTGGACCAGGGGCCACAAGAGACCCAGTACTTC. It codes for CASSLDQGPQETQYF.

V usage is TRBV28 and J usage is TRBJ2-6; a weak D match, TRBD1 (6 bases). Trimming stripped 4 bases from V and 4 bases from J, with 11 bases between. The germline gives CDR1 MDHEN, CDR2 SYDVKM. This CDR3 is 15 amino acids long. CDR3 sequence: CASSSPGVGANVLTF. Here the CDR3 DNA reads TGTGCCAGCAGTTCGCCAGGGGTCGGGGCCAACGTCCTGACTTTC.

V is TRBV12-3 or TRBV12-4 and J is TRBJ1-2; a possible D gene is TRBD1 (6 bases). This CDR3 has 13 amino acids. Trimming pared 6 bases from V and 2 bases from J, leaving 10 bases between. CDR3 loop: CASSDTGNYGYTF. The CDR3 nucleotides read TGTGCCAGCAGCGACACAGGGAACTATGGCTACACCTTC.

V gene TRBV2 combines with J gene TRBJ2-1; D possibly uses TRBD1 or TRBD2 (6 bases each). CDR3 length equals 17 residues. The V end was cut by 8 bases, the J end by 3 bases, with 23 bases between. CDR1 and CDR2 (germline): SNHLY, FYNNEI. The CDR3 DNA reads as TGTGCCAGCGAAAAGGGGGGTCTCAGGGGTAGCTACAATGAGCAGTTCTTC. Protein sequence: CASEKGGLRGSYNEQFF.

The chain links TRBV5-4 to TRBJ2-3, with D tentatively TRBD2 (5 bases). Trimming left V 4 bases short and J 0 bases short, with 12 bases between. CDR1 and CDR2 (germline): SGHNT, YYREEE (reference sequence). The CDR3 covers 15 residues. In nucleotides, the CDR3 is TGTGCCAGCAGCGAGGACTTCTCTAGCACAGATACGCAGTATTTT. Translating it yields CASSEDFSSTDTQYF.

The V gene is TRBV12-3 or TRBV12-4, the J gene TRBJ2-5; D gene ambiguous. The CDR3 loop spans 12 amino acids. Deletions cut 4 bases from V and 7 bases from J, with 10 bases between. DNA of the CDR3: TGTGCCAGCAGTTCTTTGCGTGGGACCCAGTACTTC. It is translated as CASSSLRGTQYF.

The chain carries TRBV11-3 and TRBJ1-3, with D perhaps TRBD1 (6 bases). CDR1 and CDR2 (germline): SGHNT, YENEEA. V was pared by 4 bases and J by 4 bases, with 14 bases between. The length of the CDR3 is 15 residues. The CDR3 DNA reads as TGTGCCAGCAGCTCCGGGCAGGGGAGAGGAAACACCATATATTTT. It translates to CASSSGQGRGNTIYF.

This chain connects TRBV27 to TRBJ2-1; unclear D gene. Per germline, CDR1 MNHEY and CDR2 SMNVEV (reference sequence). V was pared by 6 bases and J by 6 bases, with 9 bases between. The CDR3 covers 12 residues. CDR3: CASRSRPNEQFF. The CDR3 coding sequence is TGTGCCAGCAGATCCCGTCCCAATGAGCAGTTCTTC.

The chain links TRBV6-1 to TRBJ1-2, with 7 bases fitting TRBD1. This CDR3 comprises 14 residues. V lost 0 bases, J lost 3 bases, and 1 base stayed unmatched. The germline gives CDR1 MNHNS, CDR2 SASEGT. Here the CDR3 reads CASSEAGTDYGYTF. For the CDR3, the DNA is TGTGCCAGCAGTGAAGCTGGGACAGACTATGGCTACACCTTC.

The sample holds many counts of this clone. V usage is TRBV20-1 and J usage is TRBJ1-2; D gene ambiguous. CDR1 is DFQATT and CDR2 is SNEGSKA in the germline V gene (reference sequence). The CDR3 runs to 8 residues. CDR3 bases: TGCGGTAGTGATGGCTACACCTTC. Its protein product is CGSDGYTF.

This sequence joins TRBV6-5 and TRBJ1-6; no definite D call. The length of the CDR3 is 13 residues. Trimming stripped 2 bases from V and 4 bases from J, with 3 bases between. In germline, CDR1 is MNHEY, CDR2 SVGAGI. The CDR3 nucleotides read TGTGCCAGCAGTTACACTTATAATTCACCCCTCCACTTT. Its protein product is CASSYTYNSPLHF.

As DNA, the CDR3 is TGCAGTGCTTACCAGGGGTACGAGCAGTACTTC. Protein product: CSAYQGYEQYF. This chain links TRBV20-1 with TRBJ2-7, with D perhaps TRBD1 (6 bases). The length of the CDR3 is 11 residues. Between the trimmed V and J ends, which lost 5 bases and 4 bases, there was a span of 9 bases. The germline gives CDR1 DFQATT, CDR2 SNEGSKA (reference sequence).

The CDR3 DNA follows: TGTGCCAGCAAACCACAGGGGCCTGAGCAGTTCTTC. Its protein product is CASKPQGPEQFF. The chain employs TRBV6-6 and TRBJ2-1, with 7 bases identical to TRBD1. This CDR3 region has 12 residues. V was clipped by 7 bases and J by 9 bases; unmatched bases: 6. Germline CDR1 and CDR2: MNHNY and SVGAGI (reference sequence).

CDR3 loop: CASSRTDPGSGNTIYF. DNA of the CDR3: TGTGCCAGCAGTCGGACGGACCCTGGCTCTGGAAACACCATATATTTT. The V gene is TRBV25-1, the J gene TRBJ1-3; D unresolved. V was cut by 5 bases and J by 0 bases, with 14 bases left in between. CDR3 length: 16 residues. Germline CDR1 reads MGHDK; CDR2 reads SYGVNS.